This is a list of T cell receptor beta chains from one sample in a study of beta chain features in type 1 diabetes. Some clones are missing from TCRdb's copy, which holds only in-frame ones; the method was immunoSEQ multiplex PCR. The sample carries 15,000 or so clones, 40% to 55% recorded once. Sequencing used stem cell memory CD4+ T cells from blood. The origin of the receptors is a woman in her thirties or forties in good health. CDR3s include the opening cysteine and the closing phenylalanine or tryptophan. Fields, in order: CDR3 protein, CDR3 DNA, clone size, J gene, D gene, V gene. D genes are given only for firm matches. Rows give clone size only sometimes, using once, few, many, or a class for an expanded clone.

cdr3_aa: CSGGTRGKETQYF
cdr3_nt: TGCAGCGGTGGGACTAGAGGAAAAGAGACCCAGTACTTC
clone_size: -
j_call: TRBJ2-5
d_call: TRBD2
v_call: TRBV29-1

cdr3_aa: CASSRSTANYGYTF
cdr3_nt: TGCGCCAGCAGCCGCTCGACAGCGAACTATGGCTACACCTTC
clone_size: -
j_call: TRBJ1-2
d_call: -
v_call: TRBV5-1

cdr3_aa: CASSSTGSGNQPQHF
cdr3_nt: TGTGCCAGCAGTTCCACGGGGAGTGGCAATCAGCCCCAGCATTTT
clone_size: -
j_call: TRBJ1-5
d_call: -
v_call: TRBV27

cdr3_aa: CSVGADYNSPLHF
cdr3_nt: TGCAGCGTTGGGGCAGACTATAATTCACCCCTCCACTTT
clone_size: -
j_call: TRBJ1-6
d_call: -
v_call: TRBV29-1

cdr3_aa: CASSLRGTGFYGYTF
cdr3_nt: TGCGCCAGCAGCCTTAGGGGGACAGGATTCTATGGCTACACCTTC
clone_size: -
j_call: TRBJ1-2
d_call: TRBD1
v_call: TRBV4-3

cdr3_aa: CASSLVGRPTEKLFF
cdr3_nt: TGTGCCAGCAGCTTAGTCGGCAGGCCCACGGAAAAACTGTTTTTT
clone_size: -
j_call: TRBJ1-4
d_call: -
v_call: TRBV11-2

cdr3_aa: CSAGWSTYEQYF
cdr3_nt: TGCAGCGCGGGGTGGAGTACCTACGAGCAGTACTTC
clone_size: few
j_call: TRBJ2-7
d_call: -
v_call: TRBV29-1

cdr3_aa: CASSPGTFSSSGNTIYF
cdr3_nt: TGTGCCAGCAGCCCAGGGACATTTTCGAGCTCTGGAAACACCATATATTTT
clone_size: -
j_call: TRBJ1-3
d_call: -
v_call: TRBV7-9

cdr3_aa: CASSLGGRGVEETQYF
cdr3_nt: TGTGCCAGCAGCTTGGGGGGCAGGGGAGTGGAAGAGACCCAGTACTTC
clone_size: few
j_call: TRBJ2-5
d_call: -
v_call: TRBV5-4

cdr3_aa: CASSSRGGDQSSYNSPLHF
cdr3_nt: TGTGCCAGCAGCTCCAGGGGAGGGGATCAAAGCTCCTATAATTCACCCCTCCACTTT
clone_size: -
j_call: TRBJ1-6
d_call: -
v_call: TRBV7-9

cdr3_aa: CASSLRDGSYEQYF
cdr3_nt: TGTGCCAGCAGTTTACGGGATGGTTCCTACGAGCAGTACTTC
clone_size: -
j_call: TRBJ2-7
d_call: -
v_call: TRBV27

cdr3_aa: CASSLQVGTQYF
cdr3_nt: TGTGCCAGCAGCCTGCAGGTGGGGACCCAGTACTTC
clone_size: few
j_call: TRBJ2-5
d_call: -
v_call: TRBV5-4

cdr3_aa: CASSRDGDSPLHF
cdr3_nt: TGTGCCAGCAGCCGCGACGGGGATTCACCCCTCCACTTT
clone_size: -
j_call: TRBJ1-6
d_call: -
v_call: TRBV6-6

cdr3_aa: CASSHRGYSYEQYF
cdr3_nt: TGTGCCAGCAGCCATCGCGGCTACTCCTACGAGCAGTACTTC
clone_size: medium-sized
j_call: TRBJ2-7
d_call: -
v_call: TRBV7-9

cdr3_aa: CASSVGGRVGSGELFF
cdr3_nt: TGTGCCAGCAGCGTTGGGGGCAGGGTCGGTTCCGGGGAGCTGTTTTTT
clone_size: -
j_call: TRBJ2-2
d_call: -
v_call: TRBV9

cdr3_aa: CASSPSDRGAEKLFF
cdr3_nt: TGTGCCAGCAGCCCTTCGGACAGGGGGGCTGAAAAACTGTTTTTT
clone_size: few
j_call: TRBJ1-4
d_call: TRBD1
v_call: TRBV11-2

cdr3_aa: CAISGDQEYNQPQHF
cdr3_nt: TGTGCCATCAGTGGTGACCAGGAATACAATCAGCCCCAGCATTTT
clone_size: -
j_call: TRBJ1-5
d_call: -
v_call: TRBV10-3

cdr3_aa: CASGLVYGGYTF
cdr3_nt: TGTGCTAGTGGTTTGGTATACGGTGGCTACACCTTC
clone_size: few
j_call: TRBJ1-2
d_call: -
v_call: TRBV12-5

cdr3_aa: CASSPREDTQYF
cdr3_nt: TGTGCCAGCAGTCCCCGGGAAGATACGCAGTATTTT
clone_size: -
j_call: TRBJ2-3
d_call: -
v_call: TRBV6-6

cdr3_aa: CASSDVPGQGGGYNSPLHF
cdr3_nt: TGCGCCAGCAGTGATGTCCCGGGACAGGGCGGGGGTTATAATTCACCCCTCCACTTT
clone_size: -
j_call: TRBJ1-6
d_call: TRBD1
v_call: TRBV10-2

cdr3_aa: CASSVVGPSGGPVTGELFF
cdr3_nt: TGCGCCAGCAGCGTGGTAGGGCCTAGCGGGGGCCCCGTGACCGGGGAGCTGTTTTTT
clone_size: few
j_call: TRBJ2-2
d_call: TRBD2
v_call: TRBV5-1

cdr3_aa: CASSTKTGSEQYF
cdr3_nt: TGTGCCAGCTCGACCAAGACAGGGTCCGAGCAGTACTTC
clone_size: -
j_call: TRBJ2-7
d_call: TRBD1
v_call: TRBV18

cdr3_aa: CASSQIYEQYF
cdr3_nt: TGTGCCAGCTCCCAGATATACGAGCAGTACTTC
clone_size: few
j_call: TRBJ2-7
d_call: -
v_call: TRBV25-1

cdr3_aa: CAISNPGLKRGQETQYF
cdr3_nt: TGTGCCATCAGTAACCCGGGACTAAAGCGGGGGCAAGAGACCCAGTACTTC
clone_size: once
j_call: TRBJ2-5
d_call: TRBD2
v_call: TRBV10-3

cdr3_aa: CASSLGPRISTDTQYF
cdr3_nt: TGTGCCAGCAGCTTAGGGCCCCGTATTAGCACAGATACGCAGTATTTT
clone_size: few
j_call: TRBJ2-3
d_call: -
v_call: TRBV7-2

cdr3_aa: CASSLVSGDYEQYF
cdr3_nt: TGTGCCAGCAGCTTAGTATCGGGGGATTACGAGCAGTACTTC
clone_size: -
j_call: TRBJ2-7
d_call: -
v_call: TRBV11-3

cdr3_aa: CASSYHQRGGEETQYF
cdr3_nt: TGTGCCAGCAGTTATCACCAACGAGGGGGTGAAGAGACCCAGTACTTC
clone_size: -
j_call: TRBJ2-5
d_call: -
v_call: TRBV6-5

cdr3_aa: CASSPVRRRYNEQFF
cdr3_nt: TGTGCCAGCAGCCCGGTTAGGAGGAGGTACAATGAGCAGTTCTTC
clone_size: -
j_call: TRBJ2-1
d_call: -
v_call: TRBV7-2

cdr3_aa: CASSASGTGASEQYF
cdr3_nt: TGCGCCAGCAGCGCCTCCGGGACAGGGGCCAGCGAGCAGTACTTC
clone_size: -
j_call: TRBJ2-7
d_call: TRBD1
v_call: TRBV5-1

cdr3_aa: CASSYGRVQYF
cdr3_nt: TGTGCCAGCAGTTACGGCCGGGTCCAGTACTTC
clone_size: -
j_call: TRBJ2-5
d_call: -
v_call: TRBV6-6

cdr3_aa: CASSFRGGSTDTQYF
cdr3_nt: TGCGCCAGCAGCTTTAGGGGGGGGAGCACAGATACGCAGTATTTT
clone_size: -
j_call: TRBJ2-3
d_call: -
v_call: TRBV5-1

cdr3_aa: CASSLGSGFQNIQYF
cdr3_nt: TGTGCCAGCAGCTTGGGTTCAGGGTTCCAAAACATTCAGTACTTC
clone_size: medium-sized
j_call: TRBJ2-4
d_call: -
v_call: TRBV5-4

cdr3_aa: CASSANPTGLPNEKLFF
cdr3_nt: TGTGCCAGCAGCGCCAACCCCACAGGGTTACCTAATGAAAAACTGTTTTTT
clone_size: -
j_call: TRBJ1-4
d_call: -
v_call: TRBV7-8

cdr3_aa: CASSMPSGGKEYNEQFF
cdr3_nt: TGTGCCAGTAGTATGCCTAGCGGGGGTAAGGAGTACAATGAGCAGTTCTTC
clone_size: -
j_call: TRBJ2-1
d_call: TRBD2
v_call: TRBV19

cdr3_aa: CASGDREREKLFF
cdr3_nt: TGTGCCAGCGGGGACAGGGAACGGGAAAAACTGTTTTTT
clone_size: few
j_call: TRBJ1-4
d_call: TRBD1
v_call: TRBV2

cdr3_aa: CASTAGRGAGETQYF
cdr3_nt: TGCGCCAGCACCGCGGGGCGGGGGGCCGGAGAGACCCAGTACTTC
clone_size: -
j_call: TRBJ2-5
d_call: TRBD2
v_call: TRBV10-2

cdr3_aa: CASSPPNTQENEQFF
cdr3_nt: TGTGCCAGCTCACCACCGAACACACAGGAGAATGAGCAGTTCTTC
clone_size: -
j_call: TRBJ2-1
d_call: -
v_call: TRBV18

cdr3_aa: CASSLALTGGFPTNEKLFF
cdr3_nt: TGTGCCAGCAGCTTAGCTCTGACAGGGGGCTTCCCAACTAATGAAAAACTGTTTTTT
clone_size: -
j_call: TRBJ1-4
d_call: TRBD1
v_call: TRBV7-9

cdr3_aa: CASSMRTGNTGELFF
cdr3_nt: TGTGCCAGTAGTATGAGGACAGGGAACACCGGGGAGCTGTTTTTT
clone_size: -
j_call: TRBJ2-2
d_call: TRBD1
v_call: TRBV19

cdr3_aa: CASSRKGQINTGELFF
cdr3_nt: TGTGCCAGCAGCCGTAAGGGACAGATAAACACCGGGGAGCTGTTTTTT
clone_size: -
j_call: TRBJ2-2
d_call: TRBD1
v_call: TRBV13

cdr3_aa: CASQGPRGSNQPQHF
cdr3_nt: TGTGCCAGCCAGGGACCCAGGGGTAGCAATCAGCCCCAGCATTTT
clone_size: few
j_call: TRBJ1-5
d_call: -
v_call: TRBV2

cdr3_aa: CASSGQITYEQYF
cdr3_nt: TGCGCCAGCAGTGGGCAGATCACATACGAGCAGTACTTC
clone_size: -
j_call: TRBJ2-7
d_call: -
v_call: TRBV10-1

cdr3_aa: CASSTYRGTSRHEQFF
cdr3_nt: TGTGCCAGCAGCACATACAGGGGTACCAGCCGCCATGAGCAGTTCTTC
clone_size: -
j_call: TRBJ2-1
d_call: TRBD1
v_call: TRBV11-2

cdr3_aa: CASSNSGSNQPQHF
cdr3_nt: TGTGCCAGCTCTAATAGTGGTAGCAATCAGCCCCAGCATTTT
clone_size: -
j_call: TRBJ1-5
d_call: -
v_call: TRBV6-4

cdr3_aa: CASSVAASGGQEGTQYF
cdr3_nt: TGCGCCAGCAGTGTGGCGGCCAGCGGGGGTCAAGAGGGGACCCAGTACTTC
clone_size: -
j_call: TRBJ2-5
d_call: TRBD2
v_call: TRBV10-1

cdr3_aa: CASSLAPSGGGRETQYF
cdr3_nt: TGTGCCAGCAGCTTAGCGCCGAGCGGGGGGGGGAGAGAGACCCAGTACTTC
clone_size: -
j_call: TRBJ2-5
d_call: TRBD2
v_call: TRBV7-9

cdr3_aa: CASRRTGQNTEAFF
cdr3_nt: TGTGCCAGCAGACGGACAGGACAAAATACTGAAGCTTTCTTT
clone_size: -
j_call: TRBJ1-1
d_call: TRBD1
v_call: TRBV6-5

cdr3_aa: CAGRTSGGTDTQYF
cdr3_nt: TGTGCCGGCCGAACTAGCGGGGGCACAGATACGCAGTATTTT
clone_size: -
j_call: TRBJ2-3
d_call: TRBD2
v_call: TRBV2

cdr3_aa: CSVGTGINQPQHF
cdr3_nt: TGCAGCGTTGGGACAGGGATAAATCAGCCCCAGCATTTT
clone_size: -
j_call: TRBJ1-5
d_call: TRBD1
v_call: TRBV29-1

cdr3_aa: CATSRDIGWGGRGYGYTF
cdr3_nt: TGTGCCACCAGCAGAGATATCGGATGGGGGGGGAGAGGATATGGCTACACCTTC
clone_size: -
j_call: TRBJ1-2
d_call: -
v_call: TRBV15

cdr3_aa: CSVEVGQGGYNEQFF
cdr3_nt: TGCAGCGTTGAGGTCGGACAGGGGGGATACAATGAGCAGTTCTTC
clone_size: few
j_call: TRBJ2-1
d_call: TRBD1
v_call: TRBV29-1

cdr3_aa: CASSLDVQGPYEQYF
cdr3_nt: TGCGCCAGCAGCTTGGATGTACAGGGGCCCTACGAGCAGTACTTC
clone_size: few
j_call: TRBJ2-7
d_call: TRBD1
v_call: TRBV5-1